This T cell receptor beta chain was identified in a study of shared clonotypes between healthy human individuals (dated by TCRdb to the early 2020s). Study-level background: Three men and two women, aged 18 to 49 years, made up the cohort. Per donor, three plates each were used for CD4 naive and CD4 memory, two for CD8 naive, and one for CD8 memory. To estimate repertoire size and how much clonotypes are shared between individuals, the study performed deep sequencing of blood TCR repertoires from a few healthy adults. Different laboratories and diverse techniques were used to prepare libraries and sequence TCR repertoires, to increase sequencing depth and limit assay-specific biases. Per donor, leukapheresis produced somewhere between about 0.9 and 9.5 billion PBMCs. What the work shows at the level of the full study, not this receptor alone: Clonotypes shared by all four sorted-subset donors showed higher generation probabilities than non-shared clonotypes. Because the study included a small number of donors, the genetic and exposure-history diversity represented was limited. Even with the large sequencing depth, rarefaction of the sorted-subset datasets indicated that sequencing was incomplete. Naive subsets generally had larger estimated clonotype richness than memory subsets. Pairwise subsampling led to the expectation that sequencing depth would affect the degree of clonotype sharing among donors. Sampling was restricted to blood, and TCR repertoires in tissues likely differ from the TCR repertoires found in blood. When a handful of donors were compared, the shared fraction of clonotypes was about 5.4% for naive CD4, about 4% for naive CD8, 2% to 2.5% for memory CD4, and around 0.37% for memory CD8.

From a lookup of the germline V gene (reference sequence), CDR1 and CDR2 are SEHNR and FQNEAQ. The CDR3 holds 14 amino acids from the cysteine to the phenylalanine. Of all the DNA, just the CDR3 is kept, 42 bases in frame from base 1. The junction carries 9 bases between V and J, which are trimmed by 5 bases and 2 bases respectively. Donors were healthy HIV-negative adults with no recently reported acute infections or vaccinations. All donors were Caucasian adults living in Nashville, Tennessee, USA. CD8 memory samples were composed of magnetically selected CD45RO+ cells combined with CCR7-negative CD45RA+ effector memory (TemRA) cells. After blood collection by leukapheresis, PBMCs were isolated using Ficoll-Histopaque density gradient centrifugation and then cryopreserved in the vapor phase of liquid nitrogen. Analytical flow cytometry was used to check the purity and quantity of each magnetically sorted T cell population. Genomic DNA was isolated from every sorted fraction and measured by UV absorbance on a Nanodrop 2000c.

Using the deep immunoSEQ assay, multiplex PCR amplified TCR CDR3 regions from genomic DNA. For each cell subset, the extracted genomic DNA was distributed evenly across all wells of several immunoSEQ 96-well plates, and each plate served as one replicate. Each replicate PCR for sorted subsets received about 220 ng genomic DNA, equal to roughly 30,000 T cell genomes. Purified libraries were quantified with a Qubit 3.0 fluorometer, sized on a Bioanalyzer 2100, and re-quantified with the KAPA Library Quantification kit. A separate single-read 150-cycle Illumina NextSeq 550 flow cell was used to sequence each immunoSEQ 96-well plate. For the original study's pipeline: The immunoSEQ output contained only junctional sequences without quality scores, so filtering could not match that applied to full-length reads. To assign V/J genes and CDR3, sequences were annotated against IMGT germline references using PyIR, a Python wrapper for IgBLAST v1.9. Reads were removed for weak V/J assignments (E-value above 1e-6), missing CDR3, stop codons, out-of-frame junctions, or ambiguous translated residues. V3J clonotypes were defined as sequences sharing an identical inferred V gene, J gene, and CDR3 amino acid sequence. Percentage overlap between repertoires was calculated by dividing the number of shared unique clonotypes by the size of the smaller repertoire. RTK rarefaction, the Chao1 estimator, and Recon v2.1 estimates of unobserved clonotypes were used to assess repertoire richness. Generation probabilities for all TCRbeta clonotypes obtained by the gDNA method from a handful of donors were computed using OLGA. TCRdb took this table from immuneACCESS and kept in-frame rearrangements with V and J called. Such tables lack part of the clones; where checked against another copy, unresolved V genes explain under half of the gap, and the rest is unexplained. The V and J calls and clone size are taken from that table; D and trimming were inferred from the DNA. This sample lists around 320,000 clones; about nine tenths were detected once. The ten top clones hold roughly 17% of the sample.

Comment on this clone: The antigen it binds to is not known. Nothing much larger sits one base from this clone, and base qualities are not available.

The chain uses TRBV7-9 and TRBJ2-2, with a weak D call of TRBD1 (5 bases match). The TCR sequence derives from a man between 18 and 29 years old in good health. The sequenced material came from memory CD8+ T cells sorted from blood. What the cell subset or site label conveys for this sample: CD45RO+ cells pooled with CCR7-negative TemRA cells. The CDR3 has the sequence CASSTTVNTGELFF. The DNA is as follows: TGTGCCAGCAGCACGACAGTAAACACCGGGGAGCTGTTTTTT.